This T cell receptor (beta chain) is drawn from a study of blood T cell repertoires in COVID-19 (dated by TCRdb to the early 2020s). In the study overall: Collaborator samples came from the United States, Italy and Spain and covered acute and convalescent phases of COVID-19. Subjects who had been exposed to COVID-19, were actively infected with it, or had recovered from it provided the deeply sampled blood TCRbeta repertoires that made up the dataset. A freely available public database, intended as a resource for researchers studying the immune response to SARS-CoV-2, is where the repertoires were released. The samples were drawn from two sources: the first 160 participants of the ongoing ImmuneRACE study, and 1,254 subjects contributed by 6 global collaborators. The sample metadata nearly always contained a de-identified subject ID, COVID-19 status, age in years and sex. The prospective study material was composed of cDNA or gDNA derived from T cells, B-cell-depleted T cells, or PBMCs. Where HLA class I and class II types were available, the types were taken from metadata supplied by the sample provider, not from assay-based typing.

Each collaborating institution followed its own protocols to collect whole blood in K2EDTA tubes. For TCRbeta analysis, collaborator samples were shipped as frozen whole blood, as isolated PBMCs, or as DNA extracted from either sample type. The paper's findings and limits, for the study overall: How much clinical and demographic metadata was included differed by source and by participant, and the metadata was provided uncurated.

A note on this clone: This clone's antigen is unknown. It has no much larger one-base neighbor in the sample; base qualities were not kept.

TCRbeta CDR3 regions were amplified from genomic DNA using the immunoSEQ Assay, a bias-controlled multiplex PCR. Per the authors' processing: Nucleated cell counts per sample were estimated from amplification of reference gene primers within the assay. Sequence reads were collapsed and filtered to measure the absolute abundance of every unique TCRbeta CDR3 rearrangement. Productive Simpson clonality was computed per sample as the square root of Simpson's diversity index over productive rearrangements. TCRdb re-hosts the immuneACCESS table, in-frame sequences only. Its copies lack some clones; in the studies checked, an unresolved V gene accounts for under half of them, and the cause for the rest is not known. V, J and clone size reflect that table, while D and trimming were determined from the DNA. The sample contains around 200,000 clones, around 86% of them found a single time. The ten largest clones capture 2.7% of the sample.

CDR1 and CDR2 are read off the germline V gene as MNHEY and SVGEGT. The junction shows trimming of 3 bases on V and 6 bases on J, plus 17 bases between the germline ends. Inclusive of the bounding cysteine and phenylalanine, the CDR3 is 15 residues long. Of all the DNA, just the CDR3 is kept, 45 bases in frame from base 1. This TCR derives from a middle-aged man with active or convalescent COVID-19. The sample consisted of peripheral blood. The V gene is TRBV6-2 or TRBV6-3 and the J gene is TRBJ1-1; perhaps TRBD1 is the D gene, with 6 bases matching. At the DNA level, the sequence is TGTGCCAGCAGTTATTCCCAACAGGGCCACGCTGAAGCTTTCTTT. This gives the protein CASSYSQQGHAEAFF.